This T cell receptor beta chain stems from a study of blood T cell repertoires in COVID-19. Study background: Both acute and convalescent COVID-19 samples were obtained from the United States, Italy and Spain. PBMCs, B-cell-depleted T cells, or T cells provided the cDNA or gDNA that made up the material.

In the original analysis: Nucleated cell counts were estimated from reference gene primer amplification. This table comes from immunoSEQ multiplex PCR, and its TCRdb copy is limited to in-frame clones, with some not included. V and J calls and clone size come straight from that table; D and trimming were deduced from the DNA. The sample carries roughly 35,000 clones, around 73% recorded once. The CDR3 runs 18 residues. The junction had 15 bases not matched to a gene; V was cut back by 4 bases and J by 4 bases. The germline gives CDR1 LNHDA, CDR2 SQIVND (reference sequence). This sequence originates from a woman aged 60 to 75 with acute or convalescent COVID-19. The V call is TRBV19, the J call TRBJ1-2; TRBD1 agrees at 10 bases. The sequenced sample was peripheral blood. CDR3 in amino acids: CASSKTGTGVFRGYGYTF. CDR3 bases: TGTGCCAGTAGTAAAACCGGGACAGGGGTTTTTCGGGGCTATGGCTACACCTTC.